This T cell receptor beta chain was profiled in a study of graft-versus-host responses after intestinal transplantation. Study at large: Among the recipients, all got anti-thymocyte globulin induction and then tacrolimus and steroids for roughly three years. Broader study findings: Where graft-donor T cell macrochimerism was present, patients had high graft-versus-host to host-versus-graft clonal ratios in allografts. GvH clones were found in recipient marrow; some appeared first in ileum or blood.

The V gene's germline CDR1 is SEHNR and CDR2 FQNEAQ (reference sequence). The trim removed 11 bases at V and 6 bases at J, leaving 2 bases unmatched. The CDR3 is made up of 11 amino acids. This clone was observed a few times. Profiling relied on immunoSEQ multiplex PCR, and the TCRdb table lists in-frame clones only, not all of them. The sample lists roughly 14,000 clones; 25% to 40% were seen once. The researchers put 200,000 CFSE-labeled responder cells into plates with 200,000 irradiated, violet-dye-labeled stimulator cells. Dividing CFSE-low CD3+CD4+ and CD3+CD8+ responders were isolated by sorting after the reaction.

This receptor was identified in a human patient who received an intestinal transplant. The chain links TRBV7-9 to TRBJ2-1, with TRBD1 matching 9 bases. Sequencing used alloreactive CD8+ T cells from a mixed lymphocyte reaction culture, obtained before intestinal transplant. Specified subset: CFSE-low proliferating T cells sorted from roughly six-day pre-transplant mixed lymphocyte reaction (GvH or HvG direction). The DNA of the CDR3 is TGTGCCTCGGACAGGGGCAATGAGCAGTTCTTC. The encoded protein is CASDRGNEQFF. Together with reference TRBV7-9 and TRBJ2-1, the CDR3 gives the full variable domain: DTGVSQNPRHKITKRGQNVTFRCDPISEHNRLYWYRQTLGQGPEFLTYFQNEAQLEKSRLLSDRFSAERPKGSFSTLEIQRTEQGDSAMYLCASDRGNEQFFGPGTRLTVL.